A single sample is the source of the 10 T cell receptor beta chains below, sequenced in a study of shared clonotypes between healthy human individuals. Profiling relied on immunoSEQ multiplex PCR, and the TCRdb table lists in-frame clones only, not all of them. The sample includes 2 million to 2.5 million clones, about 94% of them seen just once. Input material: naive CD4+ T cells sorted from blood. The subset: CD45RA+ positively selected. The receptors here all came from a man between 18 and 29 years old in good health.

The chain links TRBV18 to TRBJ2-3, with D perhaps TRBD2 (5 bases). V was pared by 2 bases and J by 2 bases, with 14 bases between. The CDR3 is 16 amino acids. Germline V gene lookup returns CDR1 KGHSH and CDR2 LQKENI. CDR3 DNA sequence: TGTGCCAGCTCACCAAGGTCTAGCCAATTCACAGATACGCAGTATTTT. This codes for CASSPRSSQFTDTQYF. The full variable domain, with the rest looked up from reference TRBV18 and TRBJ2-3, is NAGVMQNPRHLVRRRGQEARLRCSPMKGHSHVYWYRQLPEEGLKFMVYLQKENIIDESGMPKERFSAEFPKEGPSILRIQQVVRGDSAAYFCASSPRSSQFTDTQYFGPGTRLTVL.

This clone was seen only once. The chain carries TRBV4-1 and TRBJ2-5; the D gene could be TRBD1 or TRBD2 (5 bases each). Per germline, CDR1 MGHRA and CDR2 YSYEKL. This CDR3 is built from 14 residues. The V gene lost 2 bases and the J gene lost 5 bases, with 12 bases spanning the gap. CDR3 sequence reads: CASSQRMGVETQYF. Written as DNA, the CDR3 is TGCGCCAGCAGCCAAAGGATGGGGGTGGAGACCCAGTACTTC.

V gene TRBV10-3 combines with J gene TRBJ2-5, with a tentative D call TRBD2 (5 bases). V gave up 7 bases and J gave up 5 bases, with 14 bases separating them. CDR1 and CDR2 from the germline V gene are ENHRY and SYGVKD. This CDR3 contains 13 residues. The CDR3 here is CAINEGRLETQYF. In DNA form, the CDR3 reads TGTGCCATCAACGAGGGTCGGTTGGAGACCCAGTACTTC.

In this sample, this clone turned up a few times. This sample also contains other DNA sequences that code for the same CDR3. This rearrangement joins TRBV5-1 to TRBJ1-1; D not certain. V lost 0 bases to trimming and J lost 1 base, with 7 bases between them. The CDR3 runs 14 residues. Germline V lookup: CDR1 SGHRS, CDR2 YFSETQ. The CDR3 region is CASSLGAGNTEAFF. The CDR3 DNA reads TGCGCCAGCAGCTTGGGGGCAGGGAACACTGAAGCTTTCTTT.

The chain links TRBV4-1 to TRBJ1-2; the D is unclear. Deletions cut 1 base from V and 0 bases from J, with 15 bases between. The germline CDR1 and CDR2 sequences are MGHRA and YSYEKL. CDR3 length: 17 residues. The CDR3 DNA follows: TGCGCCAGCAGCCAAGTAAGAGAATCAAATTCTAACTATGGCTACACCTTC. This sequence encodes CASSQVRESNSNYGYTF.

CDR3 region: CASSDTPGSRPQHF. DNA of the CDR3: TGTGCCAGCAGTGACACCCCAGGTTCGAGGCCCCAGCATTTT. The chain employs TRBV6-1 and TRBJ1-5; D gene uncertain. The CDR3 extends over 14 amino acids. Trimming cost V 3 bases and J 9 bases, with 15 bases left between them. CDR1 and CDR2 (germline): MNHNS, SASEGT.

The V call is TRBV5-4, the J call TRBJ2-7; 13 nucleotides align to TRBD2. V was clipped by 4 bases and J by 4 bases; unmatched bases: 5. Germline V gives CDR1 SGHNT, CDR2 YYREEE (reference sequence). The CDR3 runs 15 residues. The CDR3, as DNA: TGTGCCAGCAGCGATACTAGCGGGGGGGATTACGAGCAGTACTTC. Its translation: CASSDTSGGDYEQYF.

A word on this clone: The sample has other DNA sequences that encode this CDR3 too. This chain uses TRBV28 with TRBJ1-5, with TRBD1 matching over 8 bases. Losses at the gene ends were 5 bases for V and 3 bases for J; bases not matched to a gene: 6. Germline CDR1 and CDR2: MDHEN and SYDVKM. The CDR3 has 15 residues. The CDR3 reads CASSPTGDPNQPQHF. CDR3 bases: TGTGCCAGCAGTCCGACAGGGGATCCCAATCAGCCCCAGCATTTT.

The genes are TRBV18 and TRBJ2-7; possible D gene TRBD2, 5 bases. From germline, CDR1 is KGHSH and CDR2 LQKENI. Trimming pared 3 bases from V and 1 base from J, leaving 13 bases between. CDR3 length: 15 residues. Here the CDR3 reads CASSPDFVRSYEQYF. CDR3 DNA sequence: TGTGCCAGCTCACCGGACTTCGTTCGATCCTACGAGCAGTACTTC.

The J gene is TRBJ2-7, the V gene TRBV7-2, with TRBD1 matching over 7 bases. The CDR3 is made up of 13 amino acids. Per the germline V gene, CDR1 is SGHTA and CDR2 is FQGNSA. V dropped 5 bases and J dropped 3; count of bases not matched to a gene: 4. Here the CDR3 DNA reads TGTGCCAGCAGCCGGGACAGATACTACGAGCAGTACTTC. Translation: CASSRDRYYEQYF.